A single sample gave rise to the 30 T cell receptor beta chains below, sequenced in a study of PD-1 blockade in mismatch repair-deficient tumors. Produced via immunoSEQ multiplex PCR; TCRdb's table is partial and in-frame only. Here the sample spans about 38,000 clones, about 85% being singletons. The sample here was peripheral blood, taken 4 weeks after starting pembrolizumab. The receptor set was obtained from an adult with mismatch repair-deficient cancer.

The chain links TRBV29-1 to TRBJ2-2, with 8 bases fitting TRBD2. Germline CDR1 is SQVTM and CDR2 is ANQGSEA. With 3 bases clipped from V and 7 bases from J, the junction kept 22 bases outside the gene matches. The CDR3 covers 19 residues. CDR3 in DNA: TGCAGCGTTGAGCCGGGACTTGGGGAAGGTAGCGGGAACGTCGGGGAGCTGTTTTTT. This sequence encodes CSVEPGLGEGSGNVGELFF.

This clone was detected only once. This chain joins TRBV5-4 and TRBJ2-2; 9 bases are shared with TRBD2. Germline CDR1 and CDR2: SGHNT and YYREEE (reference sequence). The length of the CDR3 is 18 residues. With V trimmed by 0 bases and J by 2 bases, 8 bases remained unmatched. CDR3 DNA sequence: TGTGCCAGCAGCTTGGGTTCGCCTAGCGGGGTTAACACCGGGGAGCTGTTTTTT. Translated: CASSLGSPSGVNTGELFF.

The chain employs TRBV10-2 and TRBJ2-1; D is uncertain. Germline V gives CDR1 WSHSY, CDR2 SAAADI. Trimming left V 2 bases short and J 7 bases short, with 9 bases between. The CDR3 sequence is 13 residues long. The DNA of the CDR3 is TGCGCCAGCAGTGAGCCGCCTTTGAATGAGCAGTTCTTC. The encoded protein is CASSEPPLNEQFF.

The V call is TRBV28, the J call TRBJ1-1, with 12 nucleotides matching TRBD1. Unmatched junction bases numbered 3, after V lost 3 bases and J lost 10 bases. From germline, CDR1 is MDHEN and CDR2 SYDVKM. The CDR3 has 13 amino acids. For the CDR3, the DNA is TGTGCCAGCAGTTTTCGGGACAGGGGGCCAGCTTTCTTT. This sequence encodes CASSFRDRGPAFF. The full variable domain, its missing parts supplied by reference TRBV28 and TRBJ1-1, is DVKVTQSSRYLVKRTGEKVFLECVQDMDHENMFWYRQDPGLGLRLIYFSYDVKMKEKGDIPEGYSVSREKKERFSLILESASTNQTSMYLCASSFRDRGPAFFGQGTRLTVV.

This chain uses TRBV19 with TRBJ2-2; D is possibly TRBD1 or TRBD2 (6 bases each). V lost 7 bases and J lost 4, with 13 bases in between. Germline V CDR1 and CDR2: LNHDA, SQIVND (reference sequence). The CDR3 is 14 amino acids. In nucleotides, the CDR3 is TGTGCCAGTAACGGAGGGGGAGTCACCGGGGAGCTGTTTTTT. Protein product: CASNGGGVTGELFF.

This clone came up a few times. The chain couples TRBV6-1 to TRBJ2-3; D assignment may be TRBD1 or TRBD2 (5 bases each). V gave up 4 bases and J gave up 4 bases, with 9 bases separating them. The CDR3 runs 13 residues. Germline V gene lookup returns CDR1 MNHNS and CDR2 SASEGT. The CDR3 nucleotides read TGTGCCAGCAGTGTTGAGGGGCCAGATACGCAGTATTTT. Its protein is CASSVEGPDTQYF.

CDR3 residues: CASSENSGSTDTQYF. CDR3 DNA sequence: TGTGCCAGCAGTGAAAACAGCGGGAGCACAGATACGCAGTATTTT. This chain joins TRBV6-4 and TRBJ2-3; TRBD2 is a possible D gene (6 bases). The CDR3 length is 15 residues. The germline V gene has CDR1 MRHNA and CDR2 SNTAGT. Trimming took off 3 bases at V and 0 bases at J, with 10 bases between the two ends.

The V call is TRBV2, the J call TRBJ1-1; D not resolved. CDR1 and CDR2 (germline): SNHLY, FYNNEI. Trimming removed 4 bases at V and 1 base at J, with 13 bases between. This CDR3 spans 15 amino acids. The CDR3 is CASSVSQRGNTEAFF. For the CDR3, the DNA is TGTGCCAGCAGTGTTTCACAGCGGGGGAACACTGAAGCTTTCTTT.

The rearrangement links TRBV10-3 to TRBJ1-1; 9 nucleotides match TRBD1. Germline V lookup: CDR1 ENHRY, CDR2 SYGVKD. The CDR3 contains 15 residues. V dropped 6 bases and J dropped 1; count of bases not matched to a gene: 6. CDR3 amino acids: CAISVTGGGNTEAFF. CDR3 coding DNA: TGTGCCATCAGCGTGACAGGGGGTGGGAACACTGAAGCTTTCTTT.

This clone was counted a few times. This rearrangement joins TRBV7-9 to TRBJ2-7; 11 bases line up with TRBD1. The V and J ends lost 9 bases and 9 bases, in that order; junction bases with no gene match: 10. The CDR3 loop spans 13 amino acids. The germline V gene has CDR1 SEHNR and CDR2 FQNEAQ (reference sequence). The CDR3 loop reads CASDPGQGGRQYF. The DNA for the CDR3 is TGTGCCAGTGATCCGGGACAGGGGGGACGGCAGTACTTC.

The V call is TRBV6-4, the J call TRBJ2-2; 9 bases agree with TRBD2. The germline gives CDR1 MRHNA, CDR2 SNTAGT. The V and J ends lost 5 bases and 1 base, in that order; junction bases with no gene match: 2. The length of the CDR3 is 15 residues. In DNA, the CDR3 is TGTGCCAGCAGTCCGACTAGCGGGAACACCGGGGAGCTGTTTTTT. Encoded protein: CASSPTSGNTGELFF.

The gene calls are TRBV9 and TRBJ2-1; D gene unclear. The V gene's germline CDR1 is SGDLS and CDR2 YYNGEE. The CDR3 runs 16 residues. V lost 0 bases, J lost 0 bases, and 10 bases lay in between. CDR3 nucleotides: TGTGCCAGCAGCGTAGTAGGCTCTAGCTCCTACAATGAGCAGTTCTTC. It yields the protein CASSVVGSSSYNEQFF.

This rearrangement joins TRBV13 to TRBJ2-2, with TRBD2 matching 13 bases. Trimming took 3 bases from V and 4 from J; bases not matched to a gene: 8. This CDR3 has 18 residues. CDR1 is PRHDT and CDR2 is FYEKMQ in the germline V gene (reference sequence). Here the CDR3 reads CASSFGLAGVRGTGELFF. In nucleotides, the CDR3 is TGTGCCAGCAGCTTTGGACTAGCGGGAGTTCGGGGCACCGGGGAGCTGTTTTTT. Looking up the rest from reference TRBV13 and TRBJ2-2 gives the full variable domain: AAGVIQSPRHLIKEKRETATLKCYPIPRHDTVYWYQQGPGQDPQFLISFYEKMQSDKGSIPDRFSAQQFSDYHSELNMSSLELGDSALYFCASSFGLAGVRGTGELFFGEGSRLTVL.

This chain joins TRBV6-5 and TRBJ2-3, with D unclear. The CDR3 runs 16 residues. Germline CDR1 MNHEY, CDR2 SVGAGI. Deletions cut 0 bases from V and 2 bases from J, with 12 bases between. The CDR3 DNA sequence: TGTGCCAGCAGTTACTCGTGGTCCTATGACACAGATACGCAGTATTTT. As protein: CASSYSWSYDTDTQYF.

This sequence joins TRBV5-5 and TRBJ2-5; D remains unclear. Trimming pared 0 bases from V and 1 base from J, leaving 7 bases between. Germline V lookup: CDR1 SGHKS, CDR2 YYEKEE (reference sequence). This CDR3 has 14 residues. The CDR3 region is CASSLGIIQETQYF. The CDR3, as DNA: TGTGCCAGCAGCTTGGGGATAATCCAAGAGACCCAGTACTTC.

V gene TRBV25-1 combines with J gene TRBJ2-4; 8 bases match TRBD2. V shed 5 bases and J 5 bases; nucleotides not matched to a gene: 2. This CDR3 region has 13 residues. The germline gives CDR1 MGHDK, CDR2 SYGVNS. CDR3 nucleotides: TGTGCCAGCAGTAGGACTAGCCAAAACATTCAGTACTTC. Protein product: CASSRTSQNIQYF.

The chain combines TRBV21-1 with TRBJ2-2; TRBD2 is the table's D call and was not checked against the DNA. TRBV21-1 is deemed a pseudogene. This CDR3 has 18 amino acids. CDR3 loop: CARFPIAGGRPNTGELFF. The CDR3 bases are TGTGCCAGATTCCCCATAGCGGGAGGTCGCCCGAACACCGGGGAGCTGTTTTTT.

CDR3 DNA sequence: TGTGCCAGCAGCCTCCTCATGACTAGCGTAAACACCGGGGAGCTGTTTTTT. Translating it yields CASSLLMTSVNTGELFF. The rearrangement joins TRBV7-2 to TRBJ2-2, with TRBD2 identical over 8 bases. The germline V gene encodes CDR1 SGHTA and CDR2 FQGNSA. The CDR3 has 17 residues. V dropped 5 bases and J dropped 2; count of bases not matched to a gene: 10. Variable domain in full (rest from reference TRBV7-2 and TRBJ2-2): GAGVSQSPSNKVTEKGKDVELRCDPISGHTALYWYRQSLGQGLEFLIYFQGNSAPDKSGLPSDRFSAERTGGSVSTLTIQRTQQEDSAVYLCASSLLMTSVNTGELFFGEGSRLTVL.

The chain couples TRBV10-3 to TRBJ1-1; TRBD1 matches 7 bases. The CDR3 length is 14 residues. The germline V gene encodes CDR1 ENHRY and CDR2 SYGVKD. Trimming removed 3 bases from V and 3 bases from J; junction bases left unmatched: 4. CDR3 nucleotide sequence: TGTGCCATCAGTGACAGGGGGTTAGACACTGAAGCTTTCTTT. It codes for CAISDRGLDTEAFF.

The chain joins TRBV11-3 to TRBJ2-5; D is unclear. V lost 4 bases, J lost 4 bases, and 4 bases lay in between. CDR3 length: 11 residues. Germline V gene lookup returns CDR1 SGHNT and CDR2 YENEEA. CDR3 protein: CASSSLETQYF. DNA of the CDR3: TGTGCCAGCAGCTCCCTAGAGACCCAGTACTTC.

The V and J genes are TRBV28 and TRBJ1-2; no firm D call. This CDR3 has 16 amino acids. V lost 0 bases, J lost 3 bases, and 14 bases lay in between. From germline, CDR1 is MDHEN and CDR2 SYDVKM. The CDR3: CASSLWALGWDYGYTF. For the CDR3, the DNA is TGTGCCAGCAGTTTATGGGCCTTGGGTTGGGACTATGGCTACACCTTC.

The chain carries TRBV6-1 and TRBJ2-5; D unresolved. This CDR3 is 14 amino acids long. V shed 4 bases and J shed 5 bases, with 14 bases lying between them. Germline assignment: CDR1 MNHNS and CDR2 SASEGT. The DNA of the CDR3 is TGTGCCAGCAGTGGACTGTCAGAGGTGGAGACCCAGTACTTC. Protein: CASSGLSEVETQYF.

This clone was seen a handful of times. This rearrangement joins TRBV5-5 to TRBJ2-7, with D perhaps TRBD2 (6 bases). V was clipped by 4 bases and J by 3 bases, with 11 bases between them. Germline assignment: CDR1 SGHKS and CDR2 YYEKEE (reference sequence). The CDR3 has 13 residues. The CDR3 protein is CASSLVGGYEQYF. The CDR3 DNA is TGTGCCAGCAGCCTGGTGGGGGGCTACGAGCAGTACTTC.

This sequence joins TRBV6-4 and TRBJ2-7, with 11 bases matching TRBD1. Germline V gene sequence: CDR1 MRHNA, CDR2 SNTAGT. J lost 5 bases, V lost 4 bases, and 10 bases had no gene match. CDR3 length: 16 residues. The DNA for the CDR3 is TGTGCCAGCAGTGGGAGGACAGGGGGCGGTACCGACGAGCAGTACTTC. This encodes CASSGRTGGGTDEQYF.

The chain couples TRBV27 to TRBJ2-1; D unresolved. Per germline, CDR1 MNHEY and CDR2 SMNVEV (reference sequence). With 2 bases removed from V and 0 bases from J, the gap between germline ends came to 2 bases. CDR3 size: 13 residues. CDR3 amino acids: CASSLGSYNEQFF. The CDR3 nucleotides are TGTGCCAGCAGTTTAGGCTCCTACAATGAGCAGTTCTTC.

In its sample, this clone was seen once. In DNA, the CDR3 is TGTGCCAGCAGTCCTTCTAGCGGGAGTATCGCAGATACGCAGTATTTT. Its protein product is CASSPSSGSIADTQYF. The V gene is TRBV7-8, the J gene TRBJ2-3, with 10 bases that match TRBD2. The germline V gene encodes CDR1 SGHVS and CDR2 FQNEAQ. This CDR3 is 16 amino acids long. Losses at the gene ends were 6 bases for V and 4 bases for J; bases not matched to a gene: 10.

This chain uses TRBV30 with TRBJ2-3; 11 bases line up with TRBD2. The germline V gene encodes CDR1 GTSNPN and CDR2 SVGIG (reference sequence). J lost 5 bases, V lost 3 bases, and 13 bases had no gene match. The CDR3 length is 17 residues. CDR3 sequence reads: CAWSPGLAGGPGDTQYF. CDR3 coding DNA: TGTGCCTGGAGCCCTGGTCTAGCGGGAGGCCCCGGAGATACGCAGTATTTT.

The V and J genes are TRBV27 and TRBJ2-7; 7 nucleotides match TRBD1. The CDR3 is 15 amino acids. J gave up 3 bases and V 6 bases, and 11 bases lay outside the gene matches. The V gene's germline CDR1 is MNHEY and CDR2 SMNVEV (reference sequence). CDR3 nucleotides: TGTGCCAGCAGCTTTGGTGGGGACAGTAGCTACGAGCAGTACTTC. Translated, it gives CASSFGGDSSYEQYF.

The rearrangement links TRBV28 to TRBJ2-7; no definite D call. The ends were cut back, 1 base at V and 3 bases at J, with 7 bases in the middle. This CDR3 is 13 amino acids long. The germline V gene has CDR1 MDHEN and CDR2 SYDVKM. The CDR3 loop reads CASSLSQNYEQYF. The CDR3 DNA follows: TGTGCCAGCAGTTTATCCCAAAACTACGAGCAGTACTTC.

This clone was observed once. The V gene is TRBV19, the J gene TRBJ2-2; possibly TRBD1 for D (6 bases). The germline gives CDR1 LNHDA, CDR2 SQIVND (reference sequence). This CDR3 has 16 amino acids. The ends were cut back, 7 bases at V and 6 bases at J, with 21 bases in the middle. In nucleotides, the CDR3 is TGTGCCAGTAATGGACAGCCCGCCGGCGTCGCCGGGGAGCTGTTTTTT. It is translated as CASNGQPAGVAGELFF.